In this sample, the clone carrying this T cell receptor beta chain turned up many times. The sample belongs to a study of T cells in Graves' hyperthyroidism and ophthalmopathy. Study-wide context: Sampling of peripheral blood happened at initial diagnosis, prior to any treatment.

Diagnoses were made from clinical symptoms, serum measures (thyroxine and TRAb), thyroid ultrasound and orbital computed tomography. The blood specimen was taken at initial hyperthyroidism diagnosis, before any ophthalmopathy symptoms. The CDR3 sequence is 15 residues long. V lost 4 bases and J lost 5; bases outside the gene matches: 5. RNA transcripts yielded amplified TCR beta CDR3 regions. First-round RT-PCR of the TCR CDR3 relied on the HTBI primer set. TCRdb redid the calling of the multiplex PCR reads with MiXCR, one entry per CDR3 protein. The sample includes around 290,000 distinct CDR3 sequences, 13% seen only once; the top ten take more than 7.5%.

The origin of this receptor is a woman aged 30 to 39 with Graves' hyperthyroidism that later progressed to Graves' ophthalmopathy. The chain uses TRBV12-3 or TRBV12-4 and TRBJ2-3, with 11 bases aligning to TRBD1. Sequencing was carried out using blood. The CDR3 region is CASSSGQGVIDTQYF. The CDR3 region has the DNA TGTGCCAGCAGTTCGGGACAGGGGGTCATAGATACGCAGTATTTT.